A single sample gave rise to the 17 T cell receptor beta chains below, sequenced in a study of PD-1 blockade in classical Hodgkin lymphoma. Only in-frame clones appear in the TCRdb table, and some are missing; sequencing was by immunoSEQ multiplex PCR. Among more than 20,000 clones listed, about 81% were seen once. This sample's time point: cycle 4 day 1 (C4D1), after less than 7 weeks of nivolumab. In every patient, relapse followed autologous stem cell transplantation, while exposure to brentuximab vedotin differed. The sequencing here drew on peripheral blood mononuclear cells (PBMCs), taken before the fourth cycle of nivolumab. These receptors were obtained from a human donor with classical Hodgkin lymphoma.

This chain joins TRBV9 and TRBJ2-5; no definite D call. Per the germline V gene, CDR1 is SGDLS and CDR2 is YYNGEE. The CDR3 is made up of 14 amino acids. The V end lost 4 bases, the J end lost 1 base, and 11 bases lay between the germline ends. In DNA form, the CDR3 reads TGTGCCAGCAGCTCCGGACCGGGCCAAGAGACCCAGTACTTC. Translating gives CASSSGPGQETQYF.

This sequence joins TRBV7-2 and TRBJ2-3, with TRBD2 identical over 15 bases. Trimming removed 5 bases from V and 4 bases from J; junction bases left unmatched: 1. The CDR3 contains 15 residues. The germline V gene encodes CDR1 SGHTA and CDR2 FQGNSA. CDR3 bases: TGTGCCAGCAGCGGGACTAGCGGGAGGTCAGATACGCAGTATTTT. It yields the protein CASSGTSGRSDTQYF.

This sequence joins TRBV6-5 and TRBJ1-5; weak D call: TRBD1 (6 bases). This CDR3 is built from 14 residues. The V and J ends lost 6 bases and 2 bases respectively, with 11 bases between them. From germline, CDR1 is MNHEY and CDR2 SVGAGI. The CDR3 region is CASRTGKGNQPQHF. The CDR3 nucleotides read TGTGCCAGCAGAACAGGGAAAGGCAATCAGCCCCAGCATTTT.

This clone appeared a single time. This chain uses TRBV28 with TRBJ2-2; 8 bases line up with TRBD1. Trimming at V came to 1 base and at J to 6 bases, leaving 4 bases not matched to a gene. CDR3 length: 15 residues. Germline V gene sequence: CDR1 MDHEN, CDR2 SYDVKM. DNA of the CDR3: TGTGCCAGCAGTTTATCCCTGGACAGGGCCGGGGAGCTGTTTTTT. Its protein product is CASSLSLDRAGELFF.

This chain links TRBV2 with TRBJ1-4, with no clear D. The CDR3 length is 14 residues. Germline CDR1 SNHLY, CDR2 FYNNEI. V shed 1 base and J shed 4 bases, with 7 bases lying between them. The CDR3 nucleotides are TGTGCCAGCAGTGAAGATGAGCATAATGAAAAACTGTTTTTT. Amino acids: CASSEDEHNEKLFF.

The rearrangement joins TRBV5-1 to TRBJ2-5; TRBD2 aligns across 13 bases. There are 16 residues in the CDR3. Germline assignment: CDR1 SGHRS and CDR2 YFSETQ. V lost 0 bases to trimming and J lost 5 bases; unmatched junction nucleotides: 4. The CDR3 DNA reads TGCGCCAGCAGCTTGGGGGGACTAGCGGGGTATGAGACCCAGTACTTC. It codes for CASSLGGLAGYETQYF.

The CDR3 coding sequence is TGTGCCAGCGACAGGAGTACCCAGTACTTC. Its translation is CASDRSTQYF. V usage is TRBV7-9 and J usage is TRBJ2-5, with D perhaps matching TRBD1 (6 bases). Trimming shortened V by 8 bases and J by 8 bases, and 9 bases separated the two germline ends. The CDR3 covers 10 residues. Germline V gene data show CDR1 as SEHNR and CDR2 as FQNEAQ (reference sequence). Variable domain in full (rest from reference TRBV7-9 and TRBJ2-5): DTGVSQNPRHKITKRGQNVTFRCDPISEHNRLYWYRQTLGQGPEFLTYFQNEAQLEKSRLLSDRFSAERPKGSFSTLEIQRTEQGDSAMYLCASDRSTQYFGPGTRLLVL.

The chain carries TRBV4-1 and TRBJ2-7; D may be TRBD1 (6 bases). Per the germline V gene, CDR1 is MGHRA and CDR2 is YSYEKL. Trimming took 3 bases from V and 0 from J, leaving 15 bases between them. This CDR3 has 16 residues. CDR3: CASSHIGQPTSYEQYF. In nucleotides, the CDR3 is TGCGCCAGCAGCCACATTGGACAGCCAACCTCCTACGAGCAGTACTTC.

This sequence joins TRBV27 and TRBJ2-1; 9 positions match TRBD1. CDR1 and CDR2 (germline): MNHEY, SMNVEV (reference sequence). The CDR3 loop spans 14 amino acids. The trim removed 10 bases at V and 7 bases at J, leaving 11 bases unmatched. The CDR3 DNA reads TGTGCCACCGACCCCGACAGGGGGGGAAATGAGCAGTTCTTC. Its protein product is CATDPDRGGNEQFF.

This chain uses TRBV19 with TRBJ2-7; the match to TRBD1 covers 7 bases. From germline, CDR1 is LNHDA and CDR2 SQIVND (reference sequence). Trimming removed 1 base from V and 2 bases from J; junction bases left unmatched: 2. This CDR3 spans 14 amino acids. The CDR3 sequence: CASSIGTGAYEQYF. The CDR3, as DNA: TGTGCCAGTAGTATAGGGACAGGCGCCTACGAGCAGTACTTC.

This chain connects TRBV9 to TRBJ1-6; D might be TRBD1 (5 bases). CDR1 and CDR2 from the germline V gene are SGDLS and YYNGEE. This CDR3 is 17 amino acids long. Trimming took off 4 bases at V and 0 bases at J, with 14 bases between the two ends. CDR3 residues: CASSPTGQSSYNSPLHF. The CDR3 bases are TGTGCCAGCAGCCCCACGGGGCAAAGCTCCTATAATTCACCCCTCCACTTT.

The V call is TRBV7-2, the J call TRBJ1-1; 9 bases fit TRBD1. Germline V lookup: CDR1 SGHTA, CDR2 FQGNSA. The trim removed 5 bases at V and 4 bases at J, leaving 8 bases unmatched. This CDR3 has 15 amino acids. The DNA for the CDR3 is TGTGCCAGCAGCCCTTCACAGGGGGCGCCCACTGAAGCTTTCTTT. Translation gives CASSPSQGAPTEAFF.

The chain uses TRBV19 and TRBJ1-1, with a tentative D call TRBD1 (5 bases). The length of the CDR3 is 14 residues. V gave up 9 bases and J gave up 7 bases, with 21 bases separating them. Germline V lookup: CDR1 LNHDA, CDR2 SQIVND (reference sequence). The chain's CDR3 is CASRPWGEINEAFF. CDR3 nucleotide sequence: TGTGCCAGCAGACCGTGGGGGGAAATTAATGAAGCTTTCTTT.

DNA for the CDR3: TGTGCCAGCAGCCATTGGACAGGGACCGGGGAGCTGTTTTTT. Translated: CASSHWTGTGELFF. The chain joins TRBV7-9 to TRBJ2-2; TRBD1 matches at 8 bases. The germline gives CDR1 SEHNR, CDR2 FQNEAQ (reference sequence). Trimming took 5 bases from V and 5 from J; bases not matched to a gene: 4. The CDR3 totals 14 residues. Supplemented by reference TRBV7-9 and TRBJ2-2, the full variable domain reads DTGVSQNPRHKITKRGQNVTFRCDPISEHNRLYWYRQTLGQGPEFLTYFQNEAQLEKSRLLSDRFSAERPKGSFSTLEIQRTEQGDSAMYLCASSHWTGTGELFFGEGSRLTVL.

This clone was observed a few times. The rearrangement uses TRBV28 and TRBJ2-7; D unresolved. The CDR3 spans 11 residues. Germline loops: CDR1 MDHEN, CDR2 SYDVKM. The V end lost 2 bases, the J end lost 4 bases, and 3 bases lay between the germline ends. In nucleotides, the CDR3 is TGTGCCAGCAGTTTAGGGTACGAGCAGTACTTC. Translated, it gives CASSLGYEQYF. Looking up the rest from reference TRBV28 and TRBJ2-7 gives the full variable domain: DVKVTQSSRYLVKRTGEKVFLECVQDMDHENMFWYRQDPGLGLRLIYFSYDVKMKEKGDIPEGYSVSREKKERFSLILESASTNQTSMYLCASSLGYEQYFGPGTRLTVT.

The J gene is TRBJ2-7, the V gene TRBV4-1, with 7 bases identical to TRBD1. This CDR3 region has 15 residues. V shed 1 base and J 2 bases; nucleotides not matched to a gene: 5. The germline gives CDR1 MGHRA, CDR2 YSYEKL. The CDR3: CASSQAGTVPYEQYF. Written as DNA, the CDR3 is TGCGCCAGCAGCCAAGCTGGGACAGTCCCCTACGAGCAGTACTTC.

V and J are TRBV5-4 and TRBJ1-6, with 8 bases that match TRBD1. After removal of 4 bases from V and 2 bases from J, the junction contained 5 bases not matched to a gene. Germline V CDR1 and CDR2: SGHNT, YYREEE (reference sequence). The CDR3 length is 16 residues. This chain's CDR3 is CASSPGQGTYNSPLHF. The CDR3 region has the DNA TGTGCCAGCAGCCCTGGACAGGGCACCTATAATTCACCCCTCCACTTT.